Below are 16 T cell receptor beta chains sequenced from a single sample in a study of technical replicates of blood from four donors. The table came from immunoSEQ multiplex PCR; TCRdb's copy has only in-frame clones and leaves some out. The sample includes 50,000 to 80,000 clones, around nine tenths seen only once; the top ten take approximately 5.4%. The sequenced material came from PBMCs. The receptors originated from a human donor in good health. Some clones in this sample may be carry-over from other donors' samples.

The chain joins TRBV6-5 to TRBJ2-1, with TRBD1 matching 8 bases. CDR1 is MNHEY, CDR2 SVGAGI, per germline. V lost 2 bases, J lost 15 bases, and 9 bases stayed unmatched. This CDR3 spans 13 amino acids. The CDR3 nucleotides read TGTGCCAGCAGTTACGGACAGGGCCGGAGGTGGTTCTTC. It is translated as CASSYGQGRRWFF.

V gene TRBV7-2 combines with J gene TRBJ1-2, with 8 bases identical to TRBD1. The CDR3 sequence is 15 residues long. V lost 5 bases, J lost 4 bases, and 9 bases stayed unmatched. Germline CDR1 reads SGHTA; CDR2 reads FQGNSA. In DNA form, the CDR3 reads TGTGCCAGCAGCCCCAGACAGGGGAGTTTCTATGGCTACACCTTC. Protein: CASSPRQGSFYGYTF.

The chain recombines TRBV15 with TRBJ2-1; perhaps TRBD2 as D (5 bases). The germline V gene encodes CDR1 LNHNV and CDR2 YYDKDF (reference sequence). The CDR3 spans 15 residues. Between the trimmed V and J ends, which lost 4 bases and 0 bases, there was a span of 10 bases. As DNA, the CDR3 is TGTGCCACCAGCACCAGGACTCCCTCCTACAATGAGCAGTTCTTC. Amino acid sequence: CATSTRTPSYNEQFF.

The chain has TRBV7-3 and TRBJ2-3; possibly TRBD2 for D (5 bases). The CDR3 consists of 15 residues. The germline V gene has CDR1 SGHTA and CDR2 FQGTGA. V was clipped by 0 bases and J by 2 bases, with 9 bases between them. The CDR3 coding sequence is TGTGCCAGCAGCTTAACCGCGGGTCCCACAGATACGCAGTATTTT. Amino acids: CASSLTAGPTDTQYF.

This rearrangement joins TRBV7-2 to TRBJ2-4; tentatively, D is TRBD2 (7 bases). Germline V gives CDR1 SGHTA, CDR2 FQGNSA. This CDR3 contains 15 residues. V was trimmed by 4 bases and J by 10 bases, leaving 20 bases between them. The CDR3 bases are TGTGCCAGCAGCTCGGTGGGGGCGGGAGTGGTTATTCAGTACTTC. Amino acids: CASSSVGAGVVIQYF. The complete variable domain, with remaining parts taken from reference TRBV7-2 and TRBJ2-4, reads GAGVSQSPSNKVTEKGKDVELRCDPISGHTALYWYRQSLGQGLEFLIYFQGNSAPDKSGLPSDRFSAERTGGSVSTLTIQRTQQEDSAVYLCASSSVGAGVVIQYFGAGTRLSVL.

This clone was counted only a few times. The rearrangement joins TRBV4-1 to TRBJ1-6, with 9 bases identical to TRBD1. CDR1 and CDR2 (germline): MGHRA, YSYEKL. The trim removed 1 base at V and 9 bases at J, leaving 13 bases unmatched. This CDR3 spans 18 amino acids. The DNA for the CDR3 is TGCGCCAGCAGCCAAGCTGGACAGGGGATTAGGCATAGTTCACCCCTCCACTTT. This translates into CASSQAGQGIRHSSPLHF.

The rearrangement joins TRBV13 to TRBJ1-2; the D gene is possibly TRBD1 (5 bases). The length of the CDR3 is 16 residues. Trimming left V 5 bases short and J 4 bases short, with 20 bases between. The germline gives CDR1 PRHDT, CDR2 FYEKMQ (reference sequence). CDR3 in amino acids: CASSGGDGGSLYGYTF. The CDR3, as DNA: TGTGCCAGCAGCGGGGGGGACGGAGGATCCCTCTATGGCTACACCTTC.

The rearrangement uses TRBV5-6 and TRBJ2-3; 7 bases map to TRBD2. Germline loops: CDR1 SGHDT, CDR2 YYEEEE. This CDR3 comprises 14 residues. The V gene end was trimmed by 4 bases and the J gene end by 1 base; junction bases not matched to a gene: 3. The CDR3 protein is CASSLAEGTDTQYF. The CDR3 bases are TGTGCCAGCAGCCTAGCGGAGGGCACAGATACGCAGTATTTT.

CDR3: CASRMDRGTNTEAFF. CDR3 nucleotide sequence: TGTGCCAGCCGTATGGACAGGGGGACGAACACTGAAGCTTTCTTT. The rearrangement uses TRBV6-6 and TRBJ1-1, with TRBD1 matching over 10 bases. The V gene's germline CDR1 is MNHNY and CDR2 SVGAGI (reference sequence). After removal of 8 bases from V and 1 base from J, the junction contained 7 bases not matched to a gene. The CDR3 loop spans 15 amino acids.

This sequence joins TRBV7-2 and TRBJ2-7; TRBD2 agrees at 11 bases. The V gene end was trimmed by 5 bases and the J gene end by 2 bases; junction bases not matched to a gene: 5. Germline loops: CDR1 SGHTA, CDR2 FQGNSA. The CDR3 contains 15 residues. The CDR3 DNA is TGTGCCAGCAGCACCTTAGCGGGGGGGCCCTACGAGCAGTACTTC. It encodes CASSTLAGGPYEQYF.

The genes are TRBV5-1 and TRBJ2-7, with 9 bases matching TRBD2. The CDR3 sequence is 15 residues long. Germline V gene data show CDR1 as SGHRS and CDR2 as YFSETQ. V lost 5 bases, J lost 0 bases, and 6 bases stayed unmatched. CDR3 nucleotides: TGCGCCAGCAGTGTTATTAGCGGGGGCTCCTACGAGCAGTACTTC. The encoded protein is CASSVISGGSYEQYF.

This chain uses TRBV5-4 with TRBJ2-2; 8 bases agree with TRBD2. The CDR3 has 15 residues. Germline V gene lookup returns CDR1 SGHNT and CDR2 YYREEE (reference sequence). Trimming removed 4 bases from V and 5 bases from J; junction bases left unmatched: 7. Written as DNA, the CDR3 is TGTGCCAGCAGCCCCGGGACTAGGGGAACCGGGGAGCTGTTTTTT. Translation: CASSPGTRGTGELFF.

V usage is TRBV10-1 and J usage is TRBJ1-2, with D perhaps matching TRBD1 (6 bases). The CDR3 has 13 amino acids. The germline V gene encodes CDR1 WNHNN and CDR2 SYGVQD (reference sequence). The germline V and J ends were trimmed by 7 bases and 7 bases, with 16 bases remaining between them. The CDR3 is CASIGEHRVGYTF. The CDR3 DNA sequence: TGCGCCAGCATCGGGGAACACAGGGTTGGCTACACCTTC.

This sequence joins TRBV4-3 and TRBJ1-3, with D uncertain. The CDR3 consists of 16 residues. V lost 0 bases and J lost 2, with 11 bases in between. Germline V gene sequence: CDR1 LGHNA, CDR2 YSLEER. The CDR3 region has the DNA TGCGCCAGCAGCCAAGATCTTGGAGGAGCTGGAAACACCATATATTTT. This gives the protein CASSQDLGGAGNTIYF.

V usage is TRBV4-2 and J usage is TRBJ2-2, with 8 bases identical to TRBD1. CDR1 and CDR2 from the germline V gene are LGHNA and YNFKEQ. The CDR3 consists of 15 residues. V gave up 0 bases and J gave up 6 bases; unmatched junction bases: 3. CDR3 amino acids: CASSQEMGQAGELFF. CDR3 DNA sequence: TGTGCCAGCAGCCAAGAAATGGGACAGGCCGGGGAGCTGTTTTTT.

V usage is TRBV19 and J usage is TRBJ1-6; possibly TRBD1 for D (6 bases). V lost 3 bases to trimming and J lost 6 bases, with 15 bases between them. The CDR3 length is 16 residues. Germline CDR1 reads LNHDA; CDR2 reads SQIVND (reference sequence). This CDR3 is CASSIPSTGTNSPLHF. As DNA, the CDR3 is TGTGCCAGTAGTATCCCTTCCACAGGGACTAATTCACCCCTCCACTTT. The complete variable domain, with remaining parts taken from reference TRBV19 and TRBJ1-6, reads DGGITQSPKYLFRKEGQNVTLSCEQNLNHDAMYWYRQDPGQGLRLIYYSQIVNDFQKGDIAEGYSVSREKKESFPLTVTSAQKNPTAFYLCASSIPSTGTNSPLHFGNGTRLTVT.